One T cell receptor beta chain is described in this entry. The specificity of this receptor is unknown. No quality values exist for individual bases; no much larger clone is one base distant. Explained via the paper, the time point label denotes: cycle 2 day 1 (C2D1) of nivolumab. Relapse after autologous stem cell transplantation had occurred in all trial patients, and cohorts A, B and C were distinguished by prior brentuximab vedotin exposure. The trial cohort comprised a few dozen patients with relapsed/refractory classical Hodgkin lymphoma whose best overall responses were complete response, partial response or progressive disease. Single-agent nivolumab was administered to trial patients in the multi-cohort phase II CheckMate 205 trial. An independent review committee assessed best overall response by applying the 2007 International Working Group response criteria. PBMCs from the trial were collected at three points: immediately before nivolumab initiation (C1D1), and during therapy at cycle 2 day 1 and cycle 4 day 1. Peripheral blood was collected in 8 mL Vacutainer Cell Preparation Tubes, from which PBMCs were isolated by centrifugation and then cryopreserved.

Per the germline V gene, SGHDN is the CDR1 and FVKESK is the CDR2. The V and J ends are trimmed by 4 bases and 0 bases, leaving 22 bases between them. Reading from cysteine to phenylalanine, the CDR3 counts 20 amino acids. The entry retains the CDR3 DNA only, 60 bases that are in frame from base 1. Genomic DNA was isolated using the Qiagen DNeasy kit from unsorted PBMCs as well as from negatively selected CD4+ and CD8+ fractions. TCR beta CDR3 regions were subjected to amplification by immunoSEQ multiplex PCR with primers that anneal to V and J segments. A synthetic immune receptor repertoire was used to minimize amplification bias, and any remaining bias was removed computationally after sequencing. On the study's bioinformatics: Custom Python scripts were used to quantify repertoire diversity as the Shannon entropy index. Unsorted, CD4+ and CD8+ repertoires were examined separately, except in combined analyses, for which CD4+ and CD8+ sequences were merged in silico. A clone counted as expanded when the clone's frequency after treatment rose at least 2-fold relative to C1D1, and clones undetected at baseline were given a pseudocount of 0.5. Clones with 0 or 1 copy at C1D1 were classified as singleton clones, and clones with 2 or more copies were classified as non-singleton clones. Clones expanded in unsorted samples were annotated as CD4+, CD8+ or unknown by matching protein sequences in sorted samples from the same patient. Wilcoxon tests on paired samples were used to test changes in diversity from C1D1 to C4D1. TCRdb obtained this table from immuneACCESS and retained in-frame rearrangements with V and J assigned. These tables miss some clones; where compared with another copy, unresolved V genes account for less than half of the shortfall, and the remainder is unexplained. That table furnishes V, J and clone size, whereas the DNA furnished D and trimming. This sample has 25,000 to 35,000 clones in its table, and less than 85% of those were observed once. Together, the top ten hold over 20% of the sample.

The sample is drawn from a study of PD-1 blockade in classical Hodgkin lymphoma (dated by TCRdb to the early 2020s). General notes on the study: Nivolumab dosing was 3 mg/kg intravenously every 2 weeks, continuing until either disease progression or unacceptable toxicity. To define a peripheral blood immune signature of response to PD-1 blockade in classical Hodgkin lymphoma, the study combined TCR beta sequencing with CyTOF. Study-wide conclusions, independent of this receptor: Only a single clinical trial cohort was studied, and what caused the repertoire differences, possibly disease activity or prior therapy, remained undefined. A significant rise by C4D1 was seen in CD4+ but not CD8+ TCR diversity (p=0.0027 vs p=0.16), with the rise being most apparent in complete responders (p=0.02). Trial patients with a complete response had baseline diversity similar to that of newly diagnosed patients, while partial responders and progressors had significantly lower diversity. Baseline TCR diversity was reported to be lower in newly diagnosed patients than in healthy donors, and even lower in relapsed/refractory patients. Lower diversity was observed in patients in whom nivolumab was started less than 1 year after ASCT, and these patients were excluded from later analyses so that confounding by immune reconstitution would be avoided.

The specimen comprised peripheral blood mononuclear cells (PBMCs), sampled before the second cycle of nivolumab. This clonotype was obtained from a human donor with classical Hodgkin lymphoma. The chain is assembled from TRBV14 and TRBJ2-6, and perhaps TRBD1 as D gene, on 5 matching bases. The CDR3 has the sequence CASSRQTARRTTSGANVLTF. The DNA sequence is TGTGCCAGCAGCCGTCAGACAGCAAGAAGGACCACCTCTGGGGCCAACGTCCTGACTTTC.